The 25 T cell receptor beta chains listed next were all sequenced from one sample in a study of T-cell reconstitution after alpha-beta-depleted transplantation in children. Preparation of the TCRbeta library was carried out with unique molecular identifiers. One entry per CDR3 protein results from TCRdb running MiXCR on the PCR reads. This sample has around 440,000 distinct CDR3 sequences; 15% to 20% occur once, and the top ten carry approximately 29%. The material was PBMCs, mostly from graft donor cells, obtained 360 days after TCRalphabeta/CD19-depleted stem cell transplant. These receptors were obtained from a boy under three years old who had a stem cell transplant for Wiskott-Aldrich syndrome, so the T cells may come from the graft donor.

CDR3 residues: CASSQGSRGGWDEQFF. CDR3 in DNA: TGTGCCAGCAGCCAAGGGTCACGGGGGGGCTGGGATGAGCAGTTCTTC. The J gene is TRBJ2-1, the V gene TRBV4-2; 8 bases line up with TRBD2. Germline V CDR1 and CDR2: LGHNA, YNFKEQ. The CDR3 covers 16 residues. Unmatched junction bases numbered 10, after V lost 1 base and J lost 8 bases.

The rearrangement joins TRBV25-1 to TRBJ1-1; D is undetermined. Germline CDR1 and CDR2: MGHDK and SYGVNS. Trimming took off 6 bases at V and 5 bases at J, with 10 bases between the two ends. CDR3 length: 12 amino acids. The CDR3 bases are TGTGCCAGCAGACCCAGTGGGACTGAAGCTTTCTTT. Translated: CASRPSGTEAFF.

The chain uses TRBV14 and TRBJ2-1; a weak D match, TRBD1 (6 bases). The J call may not be correct, given that the DNA end is closer to TRBJ2-7. The CDR3 spans 13 residues. Germline V lookup: CDR1 SGHDN, CDR2 FVKESK. The CDR3 spells CASSHPQGNEQYF. CDR3 DNA: TGTGCCAGCAGCCATCCTCAGGGGAATGAGCAGTACTTC.

This clonotype turned up a few times. This chain connects TRBV7-9 to TRBJ2-1; D may be TRBD2 (5 bases). This CDR3 region has 15 residues. V was pared by 7 bases and J by 3 bases, with 16 bases between. The germline CDR1 and CDR2 sequences are SEHNR and FQNEAQ (reference sequence). The CDR3 nucleotides are TGTGCCAGCACCGGTAGGAGGCTATTCTACAATGAGCAGTTCTTC. Protein sequence: CASTGRRLFYNEQFF.

The rearrangement joins TRBV5-1 to TRBJ2-7; possible D gene TRBD1, 6 bases. Trimming removed 4 bases from V and 3 bases from J, with 11 bases in between. The CDR3 totals 13 residues. Germline assignment: CDR1 SGHRS and CDR2 YFSETQ. This CDR3 is CASSKGHLYEQYF. The CDR3 region has the DNA TGCGCCAGCAGCAAGGGACACCTCTACGAGCAGTACTTC.

This clonotype showed up just a few times. The chain uses TRBV12-3 or TRBV12-4 and TRBJ2-1, with D hard to call. V was shortened by 0 bases and J by 2 bases, with 8 bases between the two germline ends. The CDR3 is made up of 15 amino acids. In nucleotides, the CDR3 is TGTGCCAGCAGTTTAGCCGGGCCTCCCTACAATGAGCAGTTCTTC. As protein: CASSLAGPPYNEQFF.

The chain employs TRBV6-2 or TRBV6-3 and TRBJ2-1; 7 bases agree with TRBD2. V lost 4 bases to trimming and J lost 5 bases; unmatched junction nucleotides: 8. Germline V CDR1 and CDR2: MNHEY, SVGEGT. The CDR3 length is 15 residues. CDR3 nucleotide sequence: TGTGCCAGCAGTTCCCCCGCGGGAGTAAACAATGAGCAGTTCTTC. Its protein product is CASSSPAGVNNEQFF.

The genes are TRBV30 and TRBJ2-2, with D perhaps matching TRBD1 or TRBD2 (5 bases each). The V gene lost 4 bases and the J gene lost 1 base, with 10 bases spanning the gap. This CDR3 region has 14 residues. The germline V gene encodes CDR1 GTSNPN and CDR2 SVGIG (reference sequence). The CDR3 region is CAWNEGWNTGELFF. Here the CDR3 DNA reads TGTGCCTGGAACGAGGGGTGGAACACCGGGGAGCTGTTTTTT.

This clonotype was observed a handful of times. The rearrangement uses TRBV20-1 and TRBJ1-3; unclear D gene. Germline CDR1 reads DFQATT; CDR2 reads SNEGSKA (reference sequence). The CDR3 covers 12 residues. The V gene lost 1 base and the J gene lost 8 bases, with 9 bases spanning the gap. The chain's CDR3 is CSARGRSYTIYF. In nucleotides, the CDR3 is TGCAGTGCTAGAGGCAGGTCCTACACCATATATTTT.

The V and J genes are TRBV10-1 and TRBJ2-1; tentatively, D is TRBD1 or TRBD2 (6 bases each). The germline gives CDR1 WNHNN, CDR2 SYGVQD (reference sequence). The V end lost 4 bases, the J end lost 4 bases, and 20 bases lay between the germline ends. The CDR3 has 17 residues. CDR3 sequence reads: CASSAVSGRGRYNEQFF. Here the CDR3 DNA reads TGCGCCAGCAGTGCCGTATCCGGACGGGGGCGATACAATGAGCAGTTCTTC.

This clonotype has ten or more counts. The chain has TRBV12-3 or TRBV12-4 and TRBJ2-3; 9 nucleotides agree with TRBD1. The CDR3 runs to 16 residues. The ends lost 6 bases at V and 1 base at J; junction bases unmatched: 8. Here the CDR3 reads CASRSYRGRGTDTQYF. The DNA for the CDR3 is TGTGCCAGCAGATCCTACAGGGGGCGAGGCACAGATACGCAGTATTTT.

This clonotype was counted only a few times. V and J are TRBV7-2 and TRBJ2-7; possibly TRBD1 for D (5 bases). Trimming stripped 2 bases from V and 6 bases from J, with 8 bases between. This CDR3 region has 12 residues. The germline V gene encodes CDR1 SGHTA and CDR2 FQGNSA. This CDR3 is CASSLFRAEQYF. CDR3 sequence (DNA): TGTGCCAGCAGCTTATTCAGGGCCGAGCAGTACTTC.

This clonotype was seen only a few times. This chain connects TRBV20-1 to TRBJ1-5; D is possibly TRBD1 (5 bases). V was clipped by 0 bases and J by 6 bases, with 15 bases between them. The germline V gene has CDR1 DFQATT and CDR2 SNEGSKA (reference sequence). CDR3 length: 15 amino acids. CDR3 residues: CSARDRTGLSQPQHF. CDR3 nucleotide sequence: TGCAGTGCTAGAGATCGAACAGGTTTAAGTCAGCCCCAGCATTTT.

This clonotype was recorded a few times. V gene TRBV2 combines with J gene TRBJ2-6, with D tentatively TRBD2 (6 bases). The germline V gene encodes CDR1 SNHLY and CDR2 FYNNEI. The CDR3 has 16 residues. The V and J ends lost 7 bases and 2 bases respectively, with 15 bases between them. This CDR3 is CASTRQGGTGANVLTF. The CDR3 nucleotides read TGTGCCAGCACCCGGCAGGGAGGAACTGGGGCCAACGTCCTGACTTTC.

Concerning this clonotype: Given the absence of the conserved phenylalanine or tryptophan at the CDR3 end, a read error is likely. The chain uses TRBV5-1 and TRBJ2-6; the D gene could be TRBD1 or TRBD2 (5 bases each). CDR1 is SGHRS and CDR2 is YFSETQ in the germline V gene. The CDR3 runs 17 residues. The V end lost 5 bases, the J end lost 8 bases, and 23 bases lay between the germline ends. The CDR3 DNA reads TGCGCCAGCAGACGGAGGATTCTGGGGCAGGAGACCAACGTCCTGACTCTC. Its translation: CASRRRILGQETNVLTL.

This clonotype has a count of ten or more. This chain connects TRBV27 to TRBJ2-4; 9 nucleotides match TRBD1. CDR3 size: 16 residues. With 5 bases clipped from V and 0 bases from J, the junction kept 5 bases outside the gene matches. The germline CDR1 and CDR2 sequences are MNHEY and SMNVEV (reference sequence). In DNA form, the CDR3 reads TGTGCCAGCAGTCCCGGGACAGGGCTAGCCAAAAACATTCAGTACTTC. Translated: CASSPGTGLAKNIQYF.

The chain recombines TRBV4-1 with TRBJ2-2; D gene unclear. This CDR3 comprises 14 residues. The germline V and J ends were trimmed by 1 base and 7 bases, with 10 bases remaining between them. Germline V gene sequence: CDR1 MGHRA, CDR2 YSYEKL. The CDR3 coding sequence is TGCGCCAGCAGCCAAGGAACAGTTATCGGGGAGCTGTTTTTT. This codes for CASSQGTVIGELFF.

This clonotype turned up a few times. V and J are TRBV11-1 and TRBJ2-4; tentatively, D is TRBD1 (5 bases). V was trimmed by 1 base and J by 0 bases, leaving 16 bases between them. From germline, CDR1 is SGHAT and CDR2 FQDESV (reference sequence). This CDR3 is built from 18 residues. CDR3 protein: CASSLGRAVDLAKNIQYF. CDR3 in DNA: TGTGCCAGCAGCTTAGGCAGGGCTGTGGATTTAGCCAAAAACATTCAGTACTTC.

In its sample, this clonotype was seen a few times. V is TRBV20-1 and J is TRBJ2-1, with TRBD2 matching 11 bases. The V gene end was trimmed by 0 bases and the J gene end by 7 bases; junction bases not matched to a gene: 14. The V gene's germline CDR1 is DFQATT and CDR2 SNEGSKA (reference sequence). This CDR3 region has 18 residues. CDR3: CSARDPRPSGGMRNEQFF. DNA of the CDR3: TGCAGTGCTAGAGATCCCCGCCCTAGCGGGGGGATGAGAAATGAGCAGTTCTTC.

The gene calls are TRBV6-8 and TRBJ2-2; 8 bases map to TRBD2. The CDR3 covers 17 residues. The germline V gene has CDR1 MNHGY and CDR2 SAAAGT. V was clipped by 2 bases and J by 0 bases; unmatched bases: 5. CDR3 sequence: CASSYPRLATNTGELFF. In DNA, the CDR3 is TGTGCCAGCAGTTACCCCCGACTAGCGACGAACACCGGGGAGCTGTTTTTT.

The chain carries TRBV5-1 and TRBJ2-7, with 11 bases matching TRBD2. Germline V lookup: CDR1 SGHRS, CDR2 YFSETQ. The CDR3 sequence is 18 residues long. Losses at the gene ends were 0 bases for V and 3 bases for J; bases not matched to a gene: 11. The CDR3 nucleotides read TGCGCCAGCAGCTTGGGACTAGCGGGGCTCGACTTTTTCTACGAGCAGTACTTC. Encoded protein: CASSLGLAGLDFFYEQYF.

The chain couples TRBV5-1 to TRBJ2-1; 8 bases map to TRBD2. Germline V CDR1 and CDR2: SGHRS, YFSETQ. The CDR3 spans 15 residues. V dropped 2 bases and J dropped 8; count of bases not matched to a gene: 9. CDR3 coding DNA: TGCGCCAGCAGCTTTGTGGGACTAGTTTTCGATGAGCAGTTCTTC. Translating gives CASSFVGLVFDEQFF.

This clonotype was observed a few times. The genes are TRBV12-3 or TRBV12-4 and TRBJ2-3, with 10 nucleotides matching TRBD2. This CDR3 spans 18 amino acids. The V segment lost 5 bases and the J segment 1 base; nucleotides outside the gene matches: 12. In DNA form, the CDR3 reads TGTGCCAGCAGTCCCGCCAGCGGGGGGGCCTTTGGCACAGATACGCAGTATTTT. It codes for CASSPASGGAFGTDTQYF.

This clonotype was found a few times. The J gene is TRBJ2-7, the V gene TRBV27; 7 bases fit TRBD1. Germline loops: CDR1 MNHEY, CDR2 SMNVEV (reference sequence). Germline trimming cut 3 bases from V and 0 bases from J; bases unmatched to any gene: 2. The CDR3 is 14 residues long. The CDR3 reads CASSFGQASYEQYF. The CDR3 DNA sequence: TGTGCCAGCAGTTTCGGACAGGCCTCCTACGAGCAGTACTTC.

This sequence joins TRBV20-1 and TRBJ2-7; the D call may be TRBD1 or TRBD2 (5 bases each). Germline loops: CDR1 DFQATT, CDR2 SNEGSKA (reference sequence). This CDR3 has 15 amino acids. Trimming took off 6 bases at V and 3 bases at J, with 21 bases between the two ends. Here the CDR3 reads CSAVTVQGAGYEQYF. The CDR3, as DNA: TGCAGTGCAGTCACTGTCCAGGGTGCGGGCTACGAGCAGTACTTC.